This T cell receptor beta chain was profiled in a study of blood T cell repertoires in COVID-19. Study as a whole: The United States, Italy and Spain provided the acute and convalescent COVID-19 samples. Sources were T cells, B-cell-depleted T cells, or PBMCs; the material itself was cDNA or gDNA.

Original processing notes: By means of reference gene primer amplification, nucleated cell counts were estimated. The protocol was immunoSEQ multiplex PCR, while the TCRdb copy is restricted to in-frame clones and leaves out a portion. V and J calls and clone size are given by that table; D and trimming were obtained from the DNA. The table has 65,000 to 70,000 clones, approximately 79% seen once. The CDR3 totals 15 residues. V lost 0 bases, J lost 4 bases, and 8 bases lay in between. Looked up from germline, CDR1 is SGHDT and CDR2 is YYEEEE. This clone was seen only once. The material sequenced was peripheral blood. The rearrangement joins TRBV5-6 to TRBJ1-6; D call uncertain. The clonotype originates from a woman in her fifties or sixties with acute or convalescent COVID-19. The CDR3, as DNA: TGTGCCAGCAGCTTGGGGTGGCCGTATAATTCACCCCTCCACTTT. Translation: CASSLGWPYNSPLHF.